This entry lists 29 T cell receptor beta chains sequenced from one sample in a study of cytotoxic CD8 clonotypes in ibrutinib-treated CLL (dated by TCRdb to the early 2020s). The time point label for this specimen denotes: approximately 2 years on ibrutinib. Libraries came from the immunoSEQ multiplex PCR assay. Here the immuneACCESS table is served through TCRdb, limited to in-frame sequences with V and J called. Missing clones are a known gap in these copies; in checked studies unresolved V genes cover under half, and the rest lacks a known reason. For this sample there are roughly 250,000 clones; 60% to 75% appear just once. Roughly 14% of the sample belongs to the ten largest clones. Material: PBMCs, obtained after 24 months of ibrutinib treatment. These TCRs come from a human donor with chronic lymphocytic leukemia.

The V gene is TRBV6-6, the J gene TRBJ2-7; D may be TRBD2 (5 bases). Germline CDR1 and CDR2: MNHNY and SVGAGI (reference sequence). Deletions cut 11 bases from V and 1 base from J, with 18 bases between. The CDR3 extends over 14 amino acids. CDR3 residues: CAVLLPGSSYEQYF. The CDR3 DNA reads as TGTGCCGTTCTCCTACCGGGGTCATCCTACGAGCAGTACTTC.

This chain joins TRBV27 and TRBJ1-2; D gene ambiguous. Per the germline V gene, CDR1 is MNHEY and CDR2 is SMNVEV (reference sequence). The CDR3 sequence is 16 residues long. Deletions cut 8 bases from V and 3 bases from J, with 22 bases between. CDR3 nucleotides: TGTGCCAGCGGTCCCGGGGAAAGTTGGTTTGACTATGGCTACACCTTC. As protein: CASGPGESWFDYGYTF.

The chain combines TRBV7-9 with TRBJ2-1, with 16 bases identical to TRBD2. V shed 5 bases and J 8 bases; nucleotides not matched to a gene: 3. CDR1 is SEHNR and CDR2 is FQNEAQ in the germline V gene (reference sequence). The CDR3 is 15 amino acids. The CDR3 reads CASSPGLAGGDEQFF. For the CDR3, the DNA is TGTGCCAGCAGCCCGGGACTAGCGGGGGGGGATGAGCAGTTCTTC.

This chain joins TRBV5-4 and TRBJ2-5; D is undetermined. The CDR3 has 16 amino acids. From germline, CDR1 is SGHNT and CDR2 YYREEE (reference sequence). Trimming shortened V by 1 base and J by 1 base, and 14 bases separated the two germline ends. The CDR3 is CASSLMQSSVQETQYF. CDR3 DNA: TGTGCCAGCAGCTTGATGCAGTCTAGTGTCCAAGAGACCCAGTACTTC.

The J gene is TRBJ2-7, the V gene TRBV7-9, with 10 bases identical to TRBD2. This CDR3 is built from 13 residues. CDR1 is SEHNR, CDR2 FQNEAQ, per germline (reference sequence). The ends lost 6 bases at V and 6 bases at J; junction bases unmatched: 5. CDR3 amino acids: CASRLPSGSEQYF. The CDR3 nucleotides read TGTGCCAGCAGGTTACCTAGCGGGAGCGAGCAGTACTTC. The full variable domain, completed using reference TRBV7-9 and TRBJ2-7, is DTGVSQNPRHKITKRGQNVTFRCDPISEHNRLYWYRQTLGQGPEFLTYFQNEAQLEKSRLLSDRFSAERPKGSFSTLEIQRTEQGDSAMYLCASRLPSGSEQYFGPGTRLTVT.

Only one count was recorded for this clone. The chain recombines TRBV7-9 with TRBJ2-1; 7 bases are shared with TRBD2. CDR1 and CDR2 from the germline V gene are SEHNR and FQNEAQ (reference sequence). Losses at the gene ends were 5 bases for V and 8 bases for J; bases not matched to a gene: 3. The CDR3 extends over 12 amino acids. The CDR3 loop reads CASSGLVHEQFF. In DNA, the CDR3 is TGTGCCAGCAGCGGACTAGTCCATGAGCAGTTCTTC.

The CDR3: CASSFSSGTTYEQYF. CDR3 DNA: TGTGCCAGCAGTTTTTCATCCGGGACCACCTACGAGCAGTACTTC. This sequence joins TRBV28 and TRBJ2-7; D assignment may be TRBD1 or TRBD2 (5 bases each). Germline assignment: CDR1 MDHEN and CDR2 SYDVKM. The CDR3 is made up of 15 amino acids. Trimming removed 3 bases from V and 2 bases from J, with 14 bases in between.

J is TRBJ1-5 and V is TRBV18; unclear D gene. This CDR3 spans 14 amino acids. Germline V lookup: CDR1 KGHSH, CDR2 LQKENI. Trimming pared 3 bases from V and 0 bases from J, leaving 6 bases between. CDR3 DNA: TGTGCCAGCTCACCGGGAACTAGCAATCAGCCCCAGCATTTT. This encodes CASSPGTSNQPQHF.

This sequence joins TRBV6-6 and TRBJ2-2; D is perhaps TRBD2 (6 bases). V lost 6 bases and J lost 5, with 16 bases in between. This CDR3 comprises 15 residues. Germline V CDR1 and CDR2: MNHNY, SVGAGI (reference sequence). Here the CDR3 reads CASSRRDRRTGELFF. For the CDR3, the DNA is TGTGCCAGCAGCCGGCGGGATAGGAGGACCGGGGAGCTGTTTTTT.

V and J are TRBV6-5 and TRBJ2-1; D remains unclear. Germline V gene lookup returns CDR1 MNHEY and CDR2 SVGAGI. Trimming took 0 bases from V and 6 from J, leaving 6 bases between them. The CDR3 runs to 13 residues. The CDR3 coding sequence is TGTGCCAGCAGTTACTCAGCTAGCAATGAGCAGTTCTTC. It yields the protein CASSYSASNEQFF.

The CDR3 DNA reads as TGTGCCAGCAGTGCCGACCCATCCACAGATACGCAGTATTTT. As protein: CASSADPSTDTQYF. V and J are TRBV2 and TRBJ2-3; D uncertain. The CDR3 extends over 14 amino acids. Trimming removed 4 bases from V and 2 bases from J, with 10 bases in between. Germline V lookup: CDR1 SNHLY, CDR2 FYNNEI.

The chain joins TRBV5-6 to TRBJ1-2, with D perhaps matching TRBD1 (6 bases). This CDR3 has 14 residues. Germline loops: CDR1 SGHDT, CDR2 YYEEEE. Deletions cut 4 bases from V and 6 bases from J, with 16 bases between. CDR3: CASSPRGGWNGYTF. CDR3 coding DNA: TGTGCCAGCAGCCCCAGGGGCGGGTGGAATGGCTACACCTTC.

The rearrangement uses TRBV9 and TRBJ2-3; D possibly corresponds to TRBD2 (6 bases). CDR3 length: 15 residues. Germline V lookup: CDR1 SGDLS, CDR2 YYNGEE. V was shortened by 0 bases and J by 1 base, with 9 bases between the two germline ends. CDR3 DNA sequence: TGTGCCAGCAGCGTAGAGGCTAGCGGCACAGATACGCAGTATTTT. It codes for CASSVEASGTDTQYF.

This clone was seen more than once but under ten times. The chain joins TRBV7-2 to TRBJ1-3, with D possibly being TRBD1 (5 bases). The V and J ends lost 5 bases and 0 bases respectively, with 14 bases between them. Germline CDR1 reads SGHTA; CDR2 reads FQGNSA. The CDR3 is 16 residues long. CDR3 amino acids: CASSRWGKSSGNTIYF. The CDR3 region has the DNA TGTGCCAGCAGCCGATGGGGGAAAAGCTCTGGAAACACCATATATTTT.

The chain has TRBV5-4 and TRBJ2-5; D call uncertain. The CDR3 has 16 residues. Per the germline V gene, CDR1 is SGHNT and CDR2 is YYREEE (reference sequence). V was pared by 1 base and J by 5 bases, with 18 bases between. The CDR3 loop is CASSLPPHHGVETQYF. DNA for the CDR3: TGTGCCAGCAGCTTGCCGCCACACCATGGGGTGGAGACCCAGTACTTC.

This chain links TRBV13 with TRBJ1-1; D unclear. CDR3 size: 17 residues. The V gene's germline CDR1 is PRHDT and CDR2 FYEKMQ (reference sequence). V was shortened by 2 bases and J by 0 bases, with 16 bases between the two germline ends. The CDR3 region has the DNA TGTGCCAGCAGCTTAAAGGGTTGGGAGGGATTGAACACTGAAGCTTTCTTT. It specifies CASSLKGWEGLNTEAFF.

V is TRBV30 and J is TRBJ2-3, with 7 bases lining up with TRBD2. The CDR3 covers 14 residues. Germline CDR1 GTSNPN, CDR2 SVGIG (reference sequence). Trimming cost V 3 bases and J 0 bases; bases outside gene matches: 3. This CDR3 is CAWSALASTDTQYF. In nucleotides, the CDR3 is TGTGCCTGGAGCGCACTAGCGAGCACAGATACGCAGTATTTT.

This chain joins TRBV4-1 and TRBJ1-2; no clear D. Germline V gene data show CDR1 as MGHRA and CDR2 as YSYEKL. V lost 0 bases, J lost 4 bases, and 12 bases lay in between. This CDR3 contains 15 residues. CDR3 sequence reads: CASSQDQQTPYGYTF. In DNA form, the CDR3 reads TGCGCCAGCAGCCAAGACCAACAGACTCCCTATGGCTACACCTTC.

The J gene is TRBJ2-2, the V gene TRBV6-5; D may match TRBD1 or TRBD2 (5 bases each). Germline CDR1 reads MNHEY; CDR2 reads SVGAGI. V was pared by 1 base and J by 3 bases, with 9 bases between. CDR3 length: 15 amino acids. The CDR3 region has the DNA TGTGCCAGCAGTTACTTGGGGACCTACACCGGGGAGCTGTTTTTT. This translates into CASSYLGTYTGELFF.

The V gene is TRBV10-3, the J gene TRBJ2-1, with D tentatively TRBD2 (7 bases). The CDR3 runs 15 residues. From germline, CDR1 is ENHRY and CDR2 SYGVKD. V was pared by 3 bases and J by 5 bases, with 14 bases between. DNA of the CDR3: TGTGCCATCAGTGACAGAGGGGGACTACACAATGAGCAGTTCTTC. Translating it yields CAISDRGGLHNEQFF.

This chain uses TRBV9 with TRBJ2-2; TRBD2 matches 8 bases. CDR3 length: 16 residues. The germline gives CDR1 SGDLS, CDR2 YYNGEE. Trimming removed 2 bases from V and 7 bases from J; junction bases left unmatched: 10. The CDR3 sequence: CASSVPSGRWGGELFF. In DNA form, the CDR3 reads TGTGCCAGCAGCGTCCCCAGCGGGAGATGGGGCGGGGAGCTGTTTTTT.

The chain has TRBV5-6 and TRBJ1-5; no definite D call. V lost 2 bases and J 1 base, leaving 4 bases between the germline ends. The germline V gene encodes CDR1 SGHDT and CDR2 YYEEEE. The CDR3 contains 13 residues. In DNA, the CDR3 is TGTGCCAGCAGCTTTGGCAGCAATCAGCCCCAGCATTTT. Protein product: CASSFGSNQPQHF.

This chain connects TRBV6-5 to TRBJ2-7, with TRBD2 as a possible D gene (6 bases). Germline loops: CDR1 MNHEY, CDR2 SVGAGI. Trimming shortened V by 4 bases and J by 0 bases, and 10 bases separated the two germline ends. The CDR3 contains 14 residues. The CDR3 nucleotides read TGTGCCAGCAGTTTTGGAGGGATCTCCTACGAGCAGTACTTC. Translated: CASSFGGISYEQYF.

The DNA of the CDR3 is TGTGCCAGCAGCTTATGGAAGGGTGGGAACACTGAAGCTTTCTTT. It is translated as CASSLWKGGNTEAFF. The rearrangement uses TRBV7-2 and TRBJ1-1; D gene uncertain. The CDR3 totals 15 residues. Germline CDR1 reads SGHTA; CDR2 reads FQGNSA. V dropped 2 bases and J dropped 1 base, with 11 bases sitting between them.

This chain connects TRBV5-6 to TRBJ1-1; D unclear. The germline V and J ends were trimmed by 6 bases and 11 bases, with 17 bases remaining between them. From germline, CDR1 is SGHDT and CDR2 YYEEEE. The CDR3 runs 12 residues. In DNA form, the CDR3 reads TGTGCCAGCACCATCGCACGGGAGACGGCTTTCTTT. This gives the protein CASTIARETAFF. Variable domain in full (rest from reference TRBV5-6 and TRBJ1-1): DAGVTQSPTHLIKTRGQQVTLRCSPKSGHDTVSWYQQALGQGPQFIFQYYEEEERQRGNFPDRFSGHQFPNYSSELNVNALLLGDSALYLCASTIARETAFFGQGTRLTVV.

The chain employs TRBV21-1 and TRBJ2-3; the table names TRBD1, a call not compared with the DNA. TRBV21-1 is labeled a pseudogene. The CDR3 extends over 16 amino acids. The CDR3 reads CASSIRQGINADTQYF. The CDR3 DNA is TGTGCCAGCAGCATCCGACAGGGCATAAACGCAGATACGCAGTATTTT.

The J gene is TRBJ2-7, the V gene TRBV6-5, with unresolved D. CDR1 MNHEY and CDR2 SVGAGI come from the germline V gene. The germline V and J ends were trimmed by 6 bases and 2 bases, with 8 bases remaining between them. This CDR3 comprises 12 residues. Here the CDR3 reads CASRQFAYEQYF. CDR3 coding DNA: TGTGCCAGCAGGCAGTTTGCCTACGAGCAGTACTTC.

This clone was seen more than once but under ten times. J is TRBJ2-7 and V is TRBV11-2, with 9 bases identical to TRBD1. Per germline, CDR1 SGHAT and CDR2 FQNNGV. This CDR3 contains 17 residues. V lost 5 bases, J lost 2 bases, and 13 bases stayed unmatched. CDR3 nucleotide sequence: TGTGCCAGCAGCGCGCCTGGGGGACAGGGTCTTACCTACGAGCAGTACTTC. It yields the protein CASSAPGGQGLTYEQYF.

This rearrangement joins TRBV30 to TRBJ2-5; D remains unclear. V lost 2 bases and J lost 7, with 20 bases in between. This CDR3 spans 15 amino acids. CDR1 is GTSNPN, CDR2 SVGIG, per germline (reference sequence). CDR3 sequence: CAWSKFEAVFWTQYF. DNA of the CDR3: TGTGCCTGGAGTAAATTTGAGGCGGTTTTTTGGACCCAGTACTTC.